One and the same sample provided the 15 T cell receptor beta chains below, sequenced in a study of T cell therapy after organ transplantation. No antigen is known for these receptors. Time point here: 4-8 weeks after completion of therapy. The assay was immunoSEQ multiplex PCR, and TCRdb's table has in-frame clones only and misses some. In the table there are 15,000 to 25,000 clones, 81% of which are singletons. Sequences were derived from CD8+ T cells from blood, sampled after autologous CMV-specific T cell therapy. These receptors were taken from a human patient who had received a solid organ transplant and had CMV disease. Some of the T cells may derive from the graft donor.

This clone appeared a few times. The rearrangement links TRBV27 to TRBJ2-2; 7 nucleotides line up with TRBD1. This CDR3 has 18 residues. V dropped 4 bases and J dropped 4; count of bases not matched to a gene: 15. The V gene's germline CDR1 is MNHEY and CDR2 SMNVEV (reference sequence). CDR3 loop: CASSSQDPGGLGTGELFF. Here the CDR3 DNA reads TGTGCCAGCAGTTCCCAGGACCCAGGGGGTTTGGGCACCGGGGAGCTGTTTTTT.

CDR3 sequence (DNA): TGTGCCAGCAGTTTGGGACAGGGAGGCTATGGCTACACCTTC. It yields the protein CASSLGQGGYGYTF. This chain connects TRBV28 to TRBJ1-2, with TRBD1 identical over 9 bases. The CDR3 is 14 residues long. Germline CDR1 MDHEN, CDR2 SYDVKM. After removal of 3 bases from V and 4 bases from J, the junction contained 3 bases not matched to a gene.

The chain combines TRBV6-5 with TRBJ2-2; TRBD2 matches 11 bases. J gave up 5 bases and V 2 bases, and 4 bases lay outside the gene matches. Germline V gene lookup returns CDR1 MNHEY and CDR2 SVGAGI. This CDR3 contains 16 residues. CDR3 DNA sequence: TGTGCCAGCAGTTACGGGGTAGCGGGGGGGACCGGGGAGCTGTTTTTT. This encodes CASSYGVAGGTGELFF.

The DNA of the CDR3 is TGTGCCAGCAGTTACGACAGGGGGCGCTTCCAAGAGACCCAGTACTTC. Residues: CASSYDRGRFQETQYF. The chain has TRBV27 and TRBJ2-5, with 10 bases matching TRBD1. The trim removed 4 bases at V and 1 base at J, leaving 6 bases unmatched. The CDR3 has 16 amino acids. The V gene's germline CDR1 is MNHEY and CDR2 SMNVEV (reference sequence).

The chain couples TRBV6-5 to TRBJ2-2; D is ambiguous. V was clipped by 0 bases and J by 4 bases, with 9 bases between them. The CDR3 has 15 amino acids. In germline, CDR1 is MNHEY, CDR2 SVGAGI. The CDR3 sequence is CASSYSADPTGELFF. Written as DNA, the CDR3 is TGTGCCAGCAGTTACTCGGCAGACCCCACCGGGGAGCTGTTTTTT.

The V call is TRBV5-6, the J call TRBJ2-5; 10 bases agree with TRBD1. TRBJ2-7 explains the end of the DNA better; the J call may be wrong. Germline V gene data show CDR1 as SGHDT and CDR2 as YYEEEE. The CDR3 is made up of 17 amino acids. CDR3 sequence: CASTTGTGDGSSYEQYF. The CDR3 nucleotides are TGTGCCAGCACCACCGGGACAGGGGATGGGAGCTCCTACGAGCAGTACTTC.

The rearrangement uses TRBV6-4 and TRBJ2-1; TRBD2 matches at 9 bases. With V trimmed by 3 bases and J by 6 bases, 12 bases remained unmatched. This CDR3 has 17 residues. Germline V gene sequence: CDR1 MRHNA, CDR2 SNTAGT. Here the CDR3 DNA reads TGTGCCAGCAGTGAAGCCCCGGCGGGAGGGGCCCTCAATGAGCAGTTCTTC. It is translated as CASSEAPAGGALNEQFF.

The gene calls are TRBV25-1 and TRBJ2-7; D unclear. The V gene lost 4 bases and the J gene lost 6 bases, with 16 bases spanning the gap. CDR1 and CDR2 (germline): MGHDK, SYGVNS. The CDR3 is 14 residues long. CDR3 residues: CASSVFGQVGEQYF. CDR3 nucleotides: TGTGCCAGCAGTGTTTTCGGGCAGGTTGGCGAGCAGTACTTC.

The gene calls are TRBV4-3 and TRBJ2-5; D gene ambiguous. V lost 0 bases, J lost 1 base, and 12 bases lay in between. The germline gives CDR1 LGHNA, CDR2 YSLEER. The CDR3 sequence is 16 residues long. CDR3 bases: TGCGCCAGCAGCCAAGATCTTGGGGTCGGCCAAGAGACCCAGTACTTC. Protein sequence: CASSQDLGVGQETQYF.

This clone appeared once. The chain joins TRBV9 to TRBJ2-5; D unresolved. TRBJ2-7 explains the end of the DNA better; the J call may be wrong. Germline assignment: CDR1 SGDLS and CDR2 YYNGEE. The CDR3 is 20 residues long. CDR3 sequence reads: CASSVSDWEGRQFPTYEQYF. The CDR3 DNA sequence: TGTGCCAGCAGCGTATCGGATTGGGAAGGTCGCCAGTTCCCCACCTACGAGCAGTACTTC.

The chain employs TRBV11-3 and TRBJ1-1; 7 nucleotides align to TRBD1. The CDR3 has 14 residues. The J segment lost 5 bases and the V segment lost 4 bases, leaving 7 bases of the junction unmatched. CDR1 and CDR2 from the germline V gene are SGHNT and YENEEA. This CDR3 reads CASSWDSGTTEAFF. DNA of the CDR3: TGTGCCAGCAGCTGGGACAGCGGAACGACTGAAGCTTTCTTT. Filled out from reference TRBV11-3 and TRBJ1-1, the complete variable domain reads EAGVVQSPRYKIIEKKQPVAFWCNPISGHNTLYWYLQNLGQGPELLIRYENEEAVDDSQLPKDRFSAERLKGVDSTLKIQPAELGDSAVYLCASSWDSGTTEAFFGQGTRLTVV.

The chain has TRBV25-1 and TRBJ2-1, with D tentatively TRBD2 (6 bases). From germline, CDR1 is MGHDK and CDR2 SYGVNS. V was shortened by 5 bases and J by 0 bases, with 8 bases between the two germline ends. The CDR3 has 14 amino acids. CDR3 sequence: CASSLGGSYNEQFF. The CDR3 DNA sequence: TGTGCCAGCAGTTTGGGGGGCTCCTACAATGAGCAGTTCTTC.

A remark on this clone: Germline is not matched at one junction end, which may reflect a read error. The chain is built from TRBV6-5 and TRBJ2-3; 8 nucleotides line up with TRBD2. CDR1 is MNHEY, CDR2 SVGAGI, per germline. The CDR3 totals 15 residues. CDR3 loop: CAGSSGTSGTDTQYF. The CDR3 nucleotides read TGTGCCGGCAGCTCCGGGACTAGTGGCACAGATACGCAGTATTTT.

This chain joins TRBV7-9 and TRBJ2-7, with 9 bases lining up with TRBD1. This CDR3 is built from 14 residues. The V and J ends lost 1 base and 5 bases, in that order; junction bases with no gene match: 3. Germline V gene data show CDR1 as SEHNR and CDR2 as FQNEAQ (reference sequence). The CDR3 loop reads CASSLGQGVHEQYF. In DNA form, the CDR3 reads TGTGCCAGCAGCTTAGGACAGGGGGTCCACGAGCAGTACTTC.

The chain carries TRBV27 and TRBJ2-6, with D perhaps matching TRBD1 (6 bases). The CDR3 loop spans 15 amino acids. Trimming pared 7 bases from V and 2 bases from J, leaving 12 bases between. Germline-derived CDR1 and CDR2 are MNHEY and SMNVEV (reference sequence). The CDR3 protein is CASTPRGPGANVLTF. The CDR3 DNA sequence: TGTGCCAGCACCCCCAGGGGACCTGGGGCCAACGTCCTGACTTTC.